This is a list of T cell receptor beta chains from one sample in a study of cytomegalovirus exposure and HLA in healthy donors. Sequenced by immunoSEQ multiplex PCR; TCRdb stores in-frame clones only, minus some. In the table there are approximately 60,000 clones, 82% of which are singletons. Material: PBMCs. Receptors originate from a man aged 30-40 years in good health and CMV-seronegative. The CDR3 runs from the conserved cysteine through the conserved F or W. D genes are given only for firm matches. Expanded clones get a size class; other rows say once, few or many, or leave the size out.

J gene	clone size	D gene	V gene	CDR3 protein	CDR3 DNA
TRBJ1-2	once	-	TRBV6-1	CASTYGIYYGYTF	TGTGCCAGCACCTACGGGATATACTATGGCTACACCTTC
TRBJ1-1	-	-	TRBV7-2	CASSLGGANTEAFF	TGTGCCAGCAGCTTAGGTGGGGCTAACACTGAAGCTTTCTTT
TRBJ1-5	-	TRBD1	TRBV28	CASSSSRQGGQPQHF	TGTGCCAGCAGTTCTTCCCGACAGGGGGGTCAGCCCCAGCATTTT
TRBJ2-1	few	TRBD2	TRBV18	CASSPYKASGYNEQFF	TGTGCCAGCTCACCATATAAGGCTAGCGGGTACAATGAGCAGTTCTTC
TRBJ2-1	-	-	TRBV7-2	CASSLEFSYNEQFF	TGTGCCAGCAGCTTAGAGTTTAGTTACAATGAGCAGTTCTTC
TRBJ1-2	-	-	TRBV18	CASSPRTGDYGYTF	TGTGCCAGCTCACCCCGGACGGGAGACTATGGCTACACCTTC
TRBJ2-5	once	TRBD1	TRBV5-1	CASSLRGKGETQYF	TGCGCCAGCAGCCTCAGGGGGAAGGGTGAGACCCAGTACTTC
TRBJ2-5	-	-	TRBV9	CASSVSPGREETQYF	TGTGCCAGCAGCGTTAGTCCGGGCAGGGAAGAGACCCAGTACTTC
TRBJ1-2	-	-	TRBV19	CASSIGGTPGGYTF	TGTGCCAGTAGTATAGGCGGGACGCCGGGGGGCTACACCTTC
TRBJ1-4	-	-	TRBV21-1	CAPPNQVATNEKLFF	TGTGCCCCACCGAACCAGGTTGCAACTAATGAAAAACTGTTTTTT
TRBJ1-6	-	-	TRBV18	CASSDIQGPNSPLHF	TGTGCCAGCTCGGATATACAGGGACCCAATTCACCCCTCCACTTT
TRBJ2-6	-	-	TRBV27	CASSLRGPSGANVLTF	TGTGCCAGCAGTTTAAGAGGGCCCTCTGGGGCCAACGTCCTGACTTTC
TRBJ1-3	-	TRBD1	TRBV4-1	CASSQGAQGIRENTIYF	TGCGCCAGCAGCCAAGGGGCACAGGGGATAAGGGAAAACACCATATATTTT
TRBJ1-1	-	-	TRBV5-1	CASSDSYGTAMNTEAFF	TGCGCCAGCAGCGACAGTTATGGAACAGCTATGAACACTGAAGCTTTCTTT
TRBJ2-3	-	TRBD2	TRBV5-1	CASNSFGLAASDTQYF	TGCGCCAGCAACTCCTTCGGCCTAGCGGCTTCAGATACGCAGTATTTT
TRBJ2-7	-	-	TRBV5-1	CASSYQGSPYEQYF	TGCGCCAGCAGCTACCAGGGATCCCCCTACGAGCAGTACTTC
TRBJ2-7	-	TRBD1	TRBV28	CASSPRRQGAYEQYF	TGTGCCAGCAGCCCCCGCCGGCAGGGGGCATACGAGCAGTACTTC
TRBJ2-2	-	-	TRBV6-5	CASRSYTGELFF	TGTGCCAGCAGGTCCTACACCGGGGAGCTGTTTTTT
TRBJ2-7	-	TRBD1	TRBV15	CATSRDAQGSHEQYF	TGTGCCACCAGCAGAGATGCACAGGGGTCCCACGAGCAGTACTTC
TRBJ1-1	-	-	TRBV5-1	CASSPRGGGNTEAFF	TGCGCCAGCAGCCCTCGGGGGGGAGGGAACACTGAAGCTTTCTTT
TRBJ1-1	-	-	TRBV7-9	CASSLMGTEAEAFF	TGTGCCAGCAGCTTAATGGGTACGGAGGCTGAAGCTTTCTTT
TRBJ2-7	few	-	TRBV19	CASSRGTLRGYEQYF	TGTGCCAGTAGTAGGGGGACTTTGCGGGGCTACGAGCAGTACTTC
TRBJ2-1	-	TRBD2	TRBV5-1	CASSWSGGYNEQFF	TGCGCCAGCAGCTGGAGCGGGGGGTACAATGAGCAGTTCTTC
TRBJ1-3	-	-	TRBV10-3	CAISESRGGQWDTIYF	TGTGCCATCAGTGAGTCCAGAGGCGGGCAGTGGGACACCATATATTTT
TRBJ2-5	once	TRBD1	TRBV2	CASSYTQGAETQYF	TGTGCCAGCAGTTATACACAGGGGGCGGAGACCCAGTACTTC
TRBJ2-7	-	-	TRBV30	CAWSARSLLKFYEQYF	TGTGCCTGGAGTGCCCGTAGCCTGTTGAAATTCTACGAGCAGTACTTC
TRBJ2-2	few	-	TRBV18	CASSPSGTYIGELFF	TGTGCCAGCTCACCTTCCGGGACATACATCGGGGAGCTGTTTTTT
TRBJ2-7	-	TRBD1	TRBV6-5	CASSYDRAAYEQYF	TGTGCCAGCAGTTATGACAGGGCCGCCTACGAGCAGTACTTC
TRBJ1-1	-	TRBD1	TRBV15	CATSRPLGQEAFF	TGTGCCACCAGCAGACCCCTGGGACAGGAAGCTTTCTTT
TRBJ2-7	-	-	TRBV7-9	CASSLGGRRSSYEQYF	TGTGCCAGCAGCTTAGGCGGAAGAAGGAGCTCCTACGAGCAGTACTTC
TRBJ2-1	-	-	TRBV28	CASSSRGLNEQFF	TGTGCCAGCAGTTCTCGGGGACTCAATGAGCAGTTCTTC
TRBJ2-2	-	-	TRBV5-1	CASSVSNTGELFF	TGCGCCAGCAGCGTCTCGAACACCGGGGAGCTGTTTTTT
TRBJ1-1	-	TRBD1	TRBV7-8	CASSSIRQGNRKDAFF	TGTGCCAGCAGCTCTATCCGACAGGGCAACAGGAAGGATGCTTTCTTT
TRBJ2-7	-	-	TRBV6-5	CASSYSRDYEQYF	TGTGCCAGCAGTTACTCGAGGGATTACGAGCAGTACTTC
TRBJ2-7	-	-	TRBV7-9	CASSLLDRHEQYF	TGTGCCAGCAGCTTATTAGACAGACACGAGCAGTACTTC
TRBJ1-1	once	-	TRBV5-6	CASRNTWGGTEAFF	TGTGCCAGCAGGAATACATGGGGGGGCACTGAAGCTTTCTTT
TRBJ2-4	-	TRBD1	TRBV7-9	CASSLGQGVAKNIQYF	TGTGCCAGCAGCTTAGGACAGGGGGTAGCCAAAAACATTCAGTACTTC
TRBJ1-1	-	TRBD1	TRBV28	CASSLGTGGVGDTEAFF	TGTGCCAGCAGTTTAGGAACAGGGGGAGTCGGAGACACTGAAGCTTTCTTT
TRBJ2-6	-	-	TRBV6-1	CASTPSSSGANVLTF	TGTGCCAGCACTCCTAGCAGCTCTGGGGCCAACGTCCTGACTTTC
TRBJ2-4	few	-	TRBV4-2	CASSQVGLQNIQYF	TGTGCCAGCAGCCAAGTCGGACTACAAAACATTCAGTACTTC
TRBJ2-1	-	TRBD2	TRBV5-1	CASSPQGLHNEQFF	TGCGCCAGCAGCCCTCAGGGACTACACAATGAGCAGTTCTTC
TRBJ1-1	once	TRBD1	TRBV6-5	CASTEGQRMNTEAFF	TGTGCCAGCACCGAGGGACAGCGGATGAACACTGAAGCTTTCTTT
TRBJ1-1	-	TRBD1	TRBV2	CASSWDRGYTEAFF	TGTGCCAGCAGTTGGGACAGGGGGTACACCGAAGCTTTCTTT
TRBJ2-3	-	TRBD2	TRBV2	CASRDTSVGTDTQYF	TGTGCCAGCAGAGACACTAGCGTGGGCACAGATACGCAGTATTTT
TRBJ2-2	-	TRBD1	TRBV6-5	CASSSTQGPTGELFF	TGTGCCAGCAGTTCGACACAGGGGCCCACCGGGGAGCTGTTTTTT
TRBJ1-1	-	-	TRBV19	CASNPRGRGVRTEAFF	TGTGCCAGTAACCCCCGGGGTCGGGGAGTACGCACTGAAGCTTTCTTT
TRBJ2-2	-	-	TRBV7-2	CASSLRGGRTGELFF	TGTGCCAGCAGCTTAAGGGGGGGAAGGACCGGGGAGCTGTTTTTT
TRBJ2-7	-	TRBD1	TRBV28	CASSFQAGTGRSLKQYF	TGTGCCAGCAGTTTCCAGGCCGGGACAGGGAGGTCCCTTAAGCAGTACTTC
TRBJ1-5	-	-	TRBV27	CASSLSSRNNQPQHF	TGTGCCAGCAGTTTATCGTCCAGGAACAATCAGCCCCAGCATTTT
TRBJ2-7	-	-	TRBV6-5	CASSYSVGVLSYEQYF	TGTGCCAGCAGTTACTCTGTGGGCGTTCTTTCCTACGAGCAGTACTTC
TRBJ1-2	-	-	TRBV19	CASSPIDRFYGYTF	TGTGCCAGTAGCCCAATCGACAGGTTCTATGGCTACACCTTC
TRBJ1-2	-	TRBD1	TRBV18	CASSPGQDYGYTF	TGTGCCAGCTCACCGGGACAGGACTATGGCTACACCTTC
TRBJ2-1	once	-	TRBV5-1	CASSWGGASYNEQFF	TGCGCCAGCAGCTGGGGCGGGGCGTCCTACAATGAGCAGTTCTTC
TRBJ2-1	-	-	TRBV10-1	CASSAFGISYNEQFF	TGCGCCAGCAGTGCGTTCGGTATCTCCTACAATGAGCAGTTCTTC
TRBJ2-5	-	-	TRBV5-3	CARSLDYEETQYF	TGTGCCAGAAGCCTGGACTATGAAGAGACCCAGTACTTC
TRBJ1-1	-	-	TRBV10-3	CAISALNTEAFF	TGTGCCATCAGCGCACTTAACACTGAAGCTTTCTTT
TRBJ2-7	-	-	TRBV29-1	CSVGREAGVSYEQYF	TGCAGCGTTGGGAGGGAAGCGGGCGTCAGCTACGAGCAGTACTTC